What follows describes a single TCR beta chain. One entry per CDR3 protein, called by TCRdb with MiXCR from the 5' RACE reads. The table has 430,000 or so distinct CDR3 sequences, 20% to 30% seen once; the top ten hold 12%. The CDR3 is 16 residues long. Germline V lookup: CDR1 MNHEY, CDR2 SVGAGI. V dropped 5 bases and J dropped 2; count of bases not matched to a gene: 11. This sample is drawn from a study of T-cell memory formation after mild COVID-19. The TCR was taken from an adult woman who had mild COVID-19 (a few samples of this study predate the infection). Cell type and time point are not known. The V and J genes are TRBV6-5 and TRBJ1-1; 7 nucleotides match TRBD1. Sequenced input: PBMCs or a T cell subset sorted from them (not recorded which). The CDR3 coding sequence is TGTGCCAGCAGTCGGACCTACTACAGGGGAAACACTGAAGCTTTCTTT. This translates into CASSRTYYRGNTEAFF.